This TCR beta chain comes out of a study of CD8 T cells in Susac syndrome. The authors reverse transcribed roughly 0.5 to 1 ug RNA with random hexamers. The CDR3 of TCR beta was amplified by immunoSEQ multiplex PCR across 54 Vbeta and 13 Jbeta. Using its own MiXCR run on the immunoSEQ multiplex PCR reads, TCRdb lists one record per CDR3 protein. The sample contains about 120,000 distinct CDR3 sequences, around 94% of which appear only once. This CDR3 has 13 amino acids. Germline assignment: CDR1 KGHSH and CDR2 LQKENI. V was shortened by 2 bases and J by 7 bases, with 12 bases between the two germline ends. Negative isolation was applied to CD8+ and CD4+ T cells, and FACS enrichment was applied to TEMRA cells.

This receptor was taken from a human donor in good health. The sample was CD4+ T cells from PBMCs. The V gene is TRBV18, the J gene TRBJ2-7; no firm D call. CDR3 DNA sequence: TGTGCCAGCTCACCAATCGACCAAGATGAGCAGTACTTC. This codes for CASSPIDQDEQYF.